This entry features one TCR beta chain sequence. Its antigen is not identified. As part of library construction, unique molecular identifiers were attached to individual cDNA molecules. MiXCR, run by TCRdb on the 5' RACE reads, gives a single entry per CDR3 protein. The data hold 70,000 to 95,000 distinct CDR3 sequences, with roughly 15% observed a single time. The data belong to a study of early T cells in non-severe SARS-CoV-2 infection. Study context: The study sequenced bulk RNA from unsorted whole blood, with chains unpaired.

Germline CDR1 reads ENHRY; CDR2 reads SYGVKD. This CDR3 contains 15 residues. The V end lost 0 bases, the J end lost 6 bases, and 12 bases lay between the germline ends. Whole-study results and caveats: Anti-spike CD8 responses were favored in VDJdb matching, and private and CD4 specificities were missed.

Source material: whole blood. This clonotype originated in an adult who was a healthcare worker with PCR-confirmed SARS-CoV-2 infection or an uninfected control (not recorded which). The rearrangement joins TRBV10-3 to TRBJ2-1; D tentatively fits TRBD1 or TRBD2 (5 bases each). The CDR3 region is CAISESTGTTNEQFF. CDR3 nucleotide sequence: TGTGCCATCAGTGAGTCGACCGGGACGACCAATGAGCAGTTCTTC.